A single sample gave rise to the 23 T cell receptor beta chains below, sequenced in a study of blood T cell repertoires in COVID-19. This table comes from immunoSEQ multiplex PCR, and its TCRdb copy is limited to in-frame clones, with some not included. Of 300,000 or so clones listed, 80% to 90% are singletons. The sequencing sample was made of peripheral blood. The receptors derive from a woman in her 50s with acute or convalescent COVID-19.

The chain joins TRBV11-2 to TRBJ1-4; possibly TRBD1 for D (6 bases). This CDR3 contains 15 residues. Trimming cost V 5 bases and J 6 bases, with 16 bases left between them. Germline V gene sequence: CDR1 SGHAT, CDR2 FQNNGV. The CDR3 sequence is CASSPRGTAYEKLFF. In DNA form, the CDR3 reads TGTGCCAGCAGCCCAAGGGGGACGGCTTATGAAAAACTGTTTTTT.

V usage is TRBV3-1 (or the pseudogene TRBV3-2) and J usage is TRBJ1-3, with D uncertain. Germline lookup yields CDR1 LGHDT and CDR2 YNNKEL (reference sequence). The CDR3 runs 15 residues. The V end lost 1 base, the J end lost 2 bases, and 9 bases lay between the germline ends. In DNA form, the CDR3 reads TGTGCCAGCAGCCAAGGTACCACTACTGGAAACACCATATATTTT. This translates into CASSQGTTTGNTIYF.

The V call is TRBV4-1, the J call TRBJ1-1; D unresolved. Trimming pared 1 base from V and 1 base from J, leaving 4 bases between. CDR3 size: 13 residues. The V gene's germline CDR1 is MGHRA and CDR2 YSYEKL. The CDR3 here is CASSQGENTEAFF. For the CDR3, the DNA is TGCGCCAGCAGCCAAGGCGAGAACACTGAAGCTTTCTTT.

This sequence joins TRBV2 and TRBJ1-5; TRBD1 agrees at 7 bases. The CDR3 runs to 14 residues. Germline CDR1 is SNHLY and CDR2 is FYNNEI. Trimming at V came to 5 bases and at J to 3 bases, leaving 4 bases not matched to a gene. The CDR3 is CASSPDRANQPQHF. CDR3 nucleotide sequence: TGTGCCAGCAGTCCTGACAGGGCCAATCAGCCCCAGCATTTT.

The chain employs TRBV28 and TRBJ1-2; D uncertain. CDR1 and CDR2 (germline): MDHEN, SYDVKM. The length of the CDR3 is 13 residues. The germline V and J ends were trimmed by 4 bases and 8 bases, with 14 bases remaining between them. The CDR3 bases are TGTGCCAGCAGTTCCAGGCCTAGCGAGGGCTACACCTTC. As protein: CASSSRPSEGYTF.

The chain employs TRBV7-8 and TRBJ1-1; no firm D call. This CDR3 spans 16 amino acids. Germline values: CDR1 SGHVS, CDR2 FQNEAQ. V shed 6 bases and J shed 0 bases, with 17 bases lying between them. CDR3 sequence reads: CASSREAGWMNTEAFF. As DNA, the CDR3 is TGTGCCAGCAGTAGGGAGGCCGGGTGGATGAACACTGAAGCTTTCTTT.

CDR3 region: CASSPRTSGSYEQYF. The CDR3, as DNA: TGTGCCAGCAGTCCAAGGACTAGCGGTAGCTACGAGCAGTACTTC. V gene TRBV6-2 or TRBV6-3 combines with J gene TRBJ2-7; the match to TRBD2 covers 10 bases. The germline V gene encodes CDR1 MNHEY and CDR2 SVGEGT. The CDR3 runs 15 residues. V gave up 5 bases and J gave up 3 bases; unmatched junction bases: 7.

The table lists this clone with a count of one. The J gene is TRBJ1-5, the V gene TRBV21-1; the table assigns TRBD1, which was not confirmed against the DNA. TRBV21-1 is given as a pseudogene. The CDR3 totals 16 residues. This CDR3 is CASSTKRAGEHQPQHF. For the CDR3, the DNA is TGTGCCAGCAGCACCAAGAGAGCAGGGGAGCATCAGCCCCAGCATTTT.

This chain links TRBV7-6 with TRBJ2-5; 10 bases are shared with TRBD1. The CDR3 length is 13 residues. J lost 4 bases, V lost 4 bases, and 0 bases had no gene match. Looked up from germline, CDR1 is SGHVS and CDR2 is FNYEAQ. The CDR3 coding sequence is TGTGCCAGCAGCTGGACAGGGGGAGAGACCCAGTACTTC. Amino acids: CASSWTGGETQYF.

As concerns this clone: Other DNA variants within this sample encode the same CDR3. The chain employs TRBV19 and TRBJ2-5, with 8 bases identical to TRBD1. CDR1 is LNHDA, CDR2 SQIVND, per germline (reference sequence). The CDR3 is 14 residues long. The junction had 6 bases not matched to a gene; V was cut back by 4 bases and J by 5 bases. The CDR3 nucleotides are TGTGCCAGTAGTACGCAGGGGGCGCGGGAGACCCAGTACTTC. This encodes CASSTQGARETQYF.

V and J are TRBV2 and TRBJ1-3; D unresolved. The CDR3 covers 13 residues. Per germline, CDR1 SNHLY and CDR2 FYNNEI. Trimming cost V 4 bases and J 4 bases, with 8 bases left between them. The CDR3 sequence: CASSVGLGNTIYF. Here the CDR3 DNA reads TGTGCCAGCAGTGTCGGACTGGGAAACACCATATATTTT.

This sequence joins TRBV6-5 and TRBJ1-6; D is unresolved. V was trimmed by 5 bases and J by 13 bases, leaving 15 bases between them. The CDR3 runs 13 residues. Looked up from germline, CDR1 is MNHEY and CDR2 is SVGAGI. CDR3 loop: CASSPNPTGPLHF. The DNA for the CDR3 is TGTGCCAGCAGTCCTAACCCGACCGGGCCCCTCCACTTT.

A remark on this clone: Compared with germline, one end of the junction differs, possibly owing to a read error. The rearrangement joins TRBV5-1 to TRBJ2-5; possible D gene TRBD1, 6 bases. CDR3 length: 15 amino acids. CDR1 and CDR2 from the germline V gene are SGHRS and YFSETQ. This CDR3 is CASSSGTLNQGTQYF. CDR3 nucleotides: TGCGCCAGCAGCTCCGGGACACTCAACCAAGGGACCCAGTACTTC.

The chain joins TRBV3-1 (or the pseudogene TRBV3-2) to TRBJ2-7; no reliable D call. Trimming stripped 1 base from V and 6 bases from J, with 4 bases between. The V gene's germline CDR1 is LGHDT and CDR2 YNNKEL (reference sequence). The CDR3 sequence is 11 residues long. Written as DNA, the CDR3 is TGTGCCAGCAGCCAAGGGGCCGAGCAGTACTTC. Translated, it gives CASSQGAEQYF.

The CDR3 is CASSFNGGINEQFF. In nucleotides, the CDR3 is TGTGCCAGCAGCTTCAACGGGGGGATCAATGAGCAGTTCTTC. This chain uses TRBV11-2 with TRBJ2-1, with 7 bases lining up with TRBD2. J lost 6 bases, V lost 3 bases, and 5 bases had no gene match. Germline CDR1 reads SGHAT; CDR2 reads FQNNGV. This CDR3 spans 14 amino acids.

The chain links TRBV27 to TRBJ1-1; D gene uncertain. The CDR3 runs 14 residues. Trimming shortened V by 1 base and J by 6 bases, and 12 bases separated the two germline ends. Looked up from germline, CDR1 is MNHEY and CDR2 is SMNVEV (reference sequence). The CDR3 region is CASSLLLGAPEAFF. The CDR3 coding sequence is TGTGCCAGCAGTTTATTATTAGGAGCTCCTGAAGCTTTCTTT.

This chain uses TRBV7-9 with TRBJ1-2, with D perhaps TRBD1 (6 bases). Germline lookup yields CDR1 SEHNR and CDR2 FQNEAQ (reference sequence). Trimming stripped 2 bases from V and 5 bases from J, with 9 bases between. The CDR3 has 13 amino acids. For the CDR3, the DNA is TGTGCCAGCAGCTTAATGCAGGGGTATGGCTACACCTTC. This codes for CASSLMQGYGYTF.

The chain employs TRBV2 and TRBJ1-4, with D perhaps TRBD1 (5 bases). CDR3 length equals 15 residues. Germline CDR1 SNHLY, CDR2 FYNNEI. The ends were cut back, 6 bases at V and 0 bases at J, with 11 bases in the middle. The chain's CDR3 is CASRPSTATNEKLFF. The CDR3 DNA follows: TGTGCCAGCAGGCCATCGACAGCAACTAATGAAAAACTGTTTTTT.

The genes are TRBV29-1 and TRBJ1-1; perhaps TRBD1 as D (5 bases). The CDR3 totals 13 residues. Germline CDR1 reads SQVTM; CDR2 reads ANQGSEA. V lost 7 bases, J lost 4 bases, and 16 bases lay in between. The CDR3 protein is CSAPLWQGTEAFF. The CDR3 DNA reads as TGCAGCGCTCCCCTATGGCAGGGCACTGAAGCTTTCTTT.

The chain couples TRBV11-2 to TRBJ2-5; 8 bases match TRBD1. The CDR3 consists of 17 residues. The ends lost 1 base at V and 5 bases at J; junction bases unmatched: 12. Germline CDR1 and CDR2: SGHAT and FQNNGV. This chain's CDR3 is CASSLVPGTGPRETQYF. DNA of the CDR3: TGTGCCAGCAGCTTAGTCCCCGGGACAGGCCCTAGGGAGACCCAGTACTTC.

The chain joins TRBV3-1 (or the pseudogene TRBV3-2) to TRBJ2-3, with 8 bases aligning to TRBD2. The J segment lost 0 bases and the V segment lost 0 bases, leaving 11 bases of the junction unmatched. CDR1 LGHDT and CDR2 YNNKEL come from the germline V gene (reference sequence). This CDR3 has 19 amino acids. CDR3 sequence reads: CASSQDLIRASGSTDTQYF. CDR3 DNA: TGTGCCAGCAGCCAAGATCTCATCAGGGCTAGCGGGAGCACAGATACGCAGTATTTT.

The chain carries TRBV5-1 and TRBJ1-2; no reliable D call. Per the germline V gene, CDR1 is SGHRS and CDR2 is YFSETQ. The CDR3 sequence is 13 residues long. Trimming left V 5 bases short and J 2 bases short, with 10 bases between. CDR3 in DNA: TGCGCCAGCAGACGGGAGAGCAACTATGGCTACACCTTC. It specifies CASRRESNYGYTF. The complete variable domain, with remaining parts taken from reference TRBV5-1 and TRBJ1-2, reads KAGVTQTPRYLIKTRGQQVTLSCSPISGHRSVSWYQQTPGQGLQFLFEYFSETQRNKGNFPGRFSGRQFSNSRSEMNVSTLELGDSALYLCASRRESNYGYTFGSGTRLTVV.

The chain employs TRBV30 and TRBJ2-7, with a weak D call TRBD1 (6 bases). This CDR3 spans 15 amino acids. Germline V gene sequence: CDR1 GTSNPN, CDR2 SVGIG (reference sequence). V lost 2 bases, J lost 6 bases, and 20 bases lay in between. The CDR3 region has the DNA TGTGCCTGGAGTTATGGGGGCGCTACTAGTCGCGAGCAGTACTTC. Amino acid sequence: CAWSYGGATSREQYF.